This TCR beta chain was profiled in a study of blood T cell repertoires in COVID-19. For the study at large: COVID-19 samples from acute and convalescent phases originated in the United States, Italy and Spain.

This CDR3 contains 18 residues. Unmatched junction bases numbered 11, after V lost 0 bases and J lost 0 bases. In germline, CDR1 is SGHRS, CDR2 YFSETQ. Study processing details: Amplification with reference gene primers provided the estimates of nucleated cell counts. Here immunoSEQ multiplex PCR was the method, and the copy in TCRdb shows in-frame clones only, minus some. The DNA was the basis for D and trimming; V, J and clone size are from that table. The sample consists of 60,000 to 80,000 clones, more than 85% of them appearing once. Specimen: peripheral blood. The genes are TRBV5-1 and TRBJ2-7, with 8 bases identical to TRBD2. The TCR comes from a man in his sixties with acute or convalescent COVID-19. The CDR3 here is CASSLGGSGGTFSYEQYF. Written as DNA, the CDR3 is TGCGCCAGCAGCTTGGGAGGGAGCGGGGGTACGTTCTCCTACGAGCAGTACTTC. Complete variable domain (other parts from reference TRBV5-1 and TRBJ2-7): KAGVTQTPRYLIKTRGQQVTLSCSPISGHRSVSWYQQTPGQGLQFLFEYFSETQRNKGNFPGRFSGRQFSNSRSEMNVSTLELGDSALYLCASSLGGSGGTFSYEQYFGPGTRLTVT.